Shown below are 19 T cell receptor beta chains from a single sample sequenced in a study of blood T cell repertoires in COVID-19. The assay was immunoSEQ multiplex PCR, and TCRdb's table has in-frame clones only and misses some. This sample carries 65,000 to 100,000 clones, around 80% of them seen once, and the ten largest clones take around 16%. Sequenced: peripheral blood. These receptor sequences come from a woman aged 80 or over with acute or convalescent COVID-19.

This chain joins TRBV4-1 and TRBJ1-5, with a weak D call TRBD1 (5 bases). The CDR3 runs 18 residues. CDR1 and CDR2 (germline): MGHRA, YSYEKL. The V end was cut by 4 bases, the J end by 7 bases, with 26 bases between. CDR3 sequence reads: CASSLYVGQGGPRQPQHF. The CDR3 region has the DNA TGCGCCAGCAGCCTATATGTGGGGCAGGGTGGCCCCCGGCAGCCCCAGCATTTT.

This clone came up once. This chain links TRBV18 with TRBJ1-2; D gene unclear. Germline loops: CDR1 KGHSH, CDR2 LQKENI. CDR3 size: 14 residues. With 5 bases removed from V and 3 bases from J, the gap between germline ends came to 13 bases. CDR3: CASSEGSGDYGYTF. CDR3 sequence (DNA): TGTGCCAGCTCAGAGGGCAGCGGGGACTATGGCTACACCTTC.

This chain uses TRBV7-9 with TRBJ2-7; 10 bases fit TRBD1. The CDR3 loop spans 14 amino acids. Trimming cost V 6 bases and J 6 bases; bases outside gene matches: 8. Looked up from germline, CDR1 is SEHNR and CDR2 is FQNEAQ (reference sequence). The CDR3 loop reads CASSAGTGESEQYF. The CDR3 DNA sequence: TGTGCCAGCAGTGCCGGGACAGGGGAATCCGAGCAGTACTTC.

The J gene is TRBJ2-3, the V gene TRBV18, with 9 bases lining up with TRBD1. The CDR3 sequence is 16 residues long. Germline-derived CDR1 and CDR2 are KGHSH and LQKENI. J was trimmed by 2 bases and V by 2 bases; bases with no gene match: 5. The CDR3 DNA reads TGTGCCAGCTCACCAACCGGGACAGGGCTCACAGATACGCAGTATTTT. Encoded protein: CASSPTGTGLTDTQYF.

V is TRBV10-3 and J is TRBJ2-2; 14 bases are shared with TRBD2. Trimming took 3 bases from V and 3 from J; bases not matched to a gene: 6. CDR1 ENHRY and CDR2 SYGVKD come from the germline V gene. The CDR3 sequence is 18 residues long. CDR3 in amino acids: CAISDPTSGGAYTGELFF. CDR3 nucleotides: TGTGCCATCAGTGACCCGACTAGCGGGGGGGCGTACACCGGGGAGCTGTTTTTT.

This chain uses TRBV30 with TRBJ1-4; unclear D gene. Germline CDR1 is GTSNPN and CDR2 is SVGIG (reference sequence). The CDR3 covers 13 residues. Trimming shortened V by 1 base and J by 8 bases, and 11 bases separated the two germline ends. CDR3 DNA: TGTGCCTGGAGTGGGGAGGGAGGCGAAAAACTGTTTTTT. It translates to CAWSGEGGEKLFF.

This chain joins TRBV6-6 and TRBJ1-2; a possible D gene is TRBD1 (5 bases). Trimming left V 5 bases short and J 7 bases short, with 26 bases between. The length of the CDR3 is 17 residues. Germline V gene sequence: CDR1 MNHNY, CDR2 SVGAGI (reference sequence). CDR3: CASSRSSGSPFGGGYTF. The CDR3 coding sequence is TGTGCCAGCAGTCGATCGTCCGGGAGCCCTTTCGGGGGTGGCTACACCTTC.

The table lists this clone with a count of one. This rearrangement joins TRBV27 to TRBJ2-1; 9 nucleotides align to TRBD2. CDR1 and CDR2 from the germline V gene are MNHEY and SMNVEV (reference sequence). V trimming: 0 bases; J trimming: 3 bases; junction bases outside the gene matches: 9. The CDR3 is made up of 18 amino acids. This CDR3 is CASSLSKRGAVGYNEQFF. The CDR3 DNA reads TGTGCCAGCAGTTTATCGAAGCGGGGGGCAGTAGGCTACAATGAGCAGTTCTTC.

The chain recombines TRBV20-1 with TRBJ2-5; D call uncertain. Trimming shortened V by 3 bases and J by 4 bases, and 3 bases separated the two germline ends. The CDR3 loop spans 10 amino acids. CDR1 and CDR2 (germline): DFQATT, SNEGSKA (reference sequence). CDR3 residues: CSARRETQYF. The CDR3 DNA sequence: TGCAGTGCTAGGCGAGAGACCCAGTACTTC.

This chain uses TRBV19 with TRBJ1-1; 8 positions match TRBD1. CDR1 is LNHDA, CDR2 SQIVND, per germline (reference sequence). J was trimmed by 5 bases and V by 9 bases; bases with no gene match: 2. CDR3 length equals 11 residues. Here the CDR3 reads CASRGLTEAFF. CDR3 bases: TGTGCCAGCAGGGGGCTGACTGAAGCTTTCTTT.

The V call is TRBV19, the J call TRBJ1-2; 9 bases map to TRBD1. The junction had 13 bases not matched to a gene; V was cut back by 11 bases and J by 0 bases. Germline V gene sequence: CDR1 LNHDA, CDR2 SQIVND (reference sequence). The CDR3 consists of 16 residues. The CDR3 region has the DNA TGTGCCTCCGAGGGGGACAGGGTTTCGTCTAACTATGGCTACACCTTC. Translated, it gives CASEGDRVSSNYGYTF.

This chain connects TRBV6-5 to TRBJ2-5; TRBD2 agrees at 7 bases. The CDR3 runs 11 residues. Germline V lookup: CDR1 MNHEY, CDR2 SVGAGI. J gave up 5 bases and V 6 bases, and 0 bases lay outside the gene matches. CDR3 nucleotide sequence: TGTGCCAGCAGGGGAGGGGAGACCCAGTACTTC. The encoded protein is CASRGGETQYF.

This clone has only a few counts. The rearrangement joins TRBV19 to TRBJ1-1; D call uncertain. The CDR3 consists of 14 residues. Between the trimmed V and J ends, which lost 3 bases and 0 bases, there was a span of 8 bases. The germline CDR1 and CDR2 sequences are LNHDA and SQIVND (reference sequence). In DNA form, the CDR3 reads TGTGCCAGTAGTATCACAGCTATGAACACTGAAGCTTTCTTT. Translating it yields CASSITAMNTEAFF.

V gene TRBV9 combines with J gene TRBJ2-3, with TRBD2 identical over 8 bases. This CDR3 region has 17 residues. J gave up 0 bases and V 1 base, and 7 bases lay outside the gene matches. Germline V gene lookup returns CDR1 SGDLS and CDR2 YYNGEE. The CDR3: CASSVRSGGASTDTQYF. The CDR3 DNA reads TGTGCCAGCAGCGTAAGAAGCGGGGGTGCTAGCACAGATACGCAGTATTTT.

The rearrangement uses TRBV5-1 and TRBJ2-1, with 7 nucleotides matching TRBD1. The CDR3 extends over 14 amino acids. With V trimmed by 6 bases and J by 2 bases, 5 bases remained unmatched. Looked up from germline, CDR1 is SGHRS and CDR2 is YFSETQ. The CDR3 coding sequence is TGCGCCAGCAATAAGGGACAGACCTACAATGAGCAGTTCTTC. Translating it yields CASNKGQTYNEQFF.

CDR3 coding DNA: TGTGCCTGGAGTGTCCCCCGGGCAGGGGAGAAAGGCGGCTACACCTTC. It specifies CAWSVPRAGEKGGYTF. This chain joins TRBV30 and TRBJ1-2, with D perhaps matching TRBD1 (6 bases). V was pared by 0 bases and J by 8 bases, with 22 bases between. This CDR3 region has 16 residues. Germline V gene sequence: CDR1 GTSNPN, CDR2 SVGIG (reference sequence). The full variable domain, with the rest looked up from reference TRBV30 and TRBJ1-2, is SQTIHQWPATLVQPVGSPLSLECTVEGTSNPNLYWYRQAAGRGLQLLFYSVGIGQISSEVPQNLSASRPQDRQFILSSKKLLLSDSGFYLCAWSVPRAGEKGGYTFGSGTRLTVV.

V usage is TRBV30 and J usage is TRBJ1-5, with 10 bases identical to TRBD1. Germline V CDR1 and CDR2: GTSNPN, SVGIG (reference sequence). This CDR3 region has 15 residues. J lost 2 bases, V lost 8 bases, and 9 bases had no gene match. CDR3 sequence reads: CAAQTGGAGNQPQHF. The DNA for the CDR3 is TGTGCCGCTCAGACAGGGGGCGCGGGCAATCAGCCCCAGCATTTT. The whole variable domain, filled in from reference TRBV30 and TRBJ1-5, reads SQTIHQWPATLVQPVGSPLSLECTVEGTSNPNLYWYRQAAGRGLQLLFYSVGIGQISSEVPQNLSASRPQDRQFILSSKKLLLSDSGFYLCAAQTGGAGNQPQHFGDGTRLSIL.

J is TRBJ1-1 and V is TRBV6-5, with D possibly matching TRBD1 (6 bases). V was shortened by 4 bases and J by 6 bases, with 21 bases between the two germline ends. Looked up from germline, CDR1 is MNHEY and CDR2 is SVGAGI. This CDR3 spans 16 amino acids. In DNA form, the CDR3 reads TGTGCCAGCAGTTCAAGACAGGTCCTTTTGAGCCCTGAAGCTTTCTTT. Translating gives CASSSRQVLLSPEAFF.

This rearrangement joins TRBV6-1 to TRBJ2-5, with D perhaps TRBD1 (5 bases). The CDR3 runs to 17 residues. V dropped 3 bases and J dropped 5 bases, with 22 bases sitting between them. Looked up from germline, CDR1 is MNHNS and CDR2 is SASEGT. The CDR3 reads CASSDLVPGFISETQYF. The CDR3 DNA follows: TGTGCCAGCAGTGATCTGGTGCCAGGGTTTATCTCGGAGACCCAGTACTTC.